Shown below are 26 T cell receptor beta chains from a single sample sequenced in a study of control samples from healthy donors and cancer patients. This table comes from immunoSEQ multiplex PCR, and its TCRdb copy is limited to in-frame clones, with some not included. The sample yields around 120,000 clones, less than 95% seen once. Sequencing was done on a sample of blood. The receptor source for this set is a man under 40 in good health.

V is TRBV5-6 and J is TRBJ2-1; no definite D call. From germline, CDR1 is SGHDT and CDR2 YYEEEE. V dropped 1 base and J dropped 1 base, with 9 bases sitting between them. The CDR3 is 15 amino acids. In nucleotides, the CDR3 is TGTGCCAGCAGCTTGTACGCCGGATCCTACAATGAGCAGTTCTTC. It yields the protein CASSLYAGSYNEQFF.

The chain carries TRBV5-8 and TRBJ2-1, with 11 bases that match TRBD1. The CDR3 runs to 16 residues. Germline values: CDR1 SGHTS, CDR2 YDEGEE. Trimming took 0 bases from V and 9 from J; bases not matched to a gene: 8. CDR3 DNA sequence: TGTGCCAGCAGCTTGGGAGGTTGGACAGGGGGCAGTGAGCAGTTCTTC. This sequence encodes CASSLGGWTGGSEQFF.

The CDR3 here is CASSFIMSWGAFF. DNA for the CDR3: TGTGCCAGCAGTTTTATTATGTCTTGGGGAGCTTTCTTT. This chain connects TRBV12-3 or TRBV12-4 to TRBJ1-1; no definite D call. The CDR3 is 13 residues long. The V end was cut by 3 bases, the J end by 10 bases, with 15 bases between.

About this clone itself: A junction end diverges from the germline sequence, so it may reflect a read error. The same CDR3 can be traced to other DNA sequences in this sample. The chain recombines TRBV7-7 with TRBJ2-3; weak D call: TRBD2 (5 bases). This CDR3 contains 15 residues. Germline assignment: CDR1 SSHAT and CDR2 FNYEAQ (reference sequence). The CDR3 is CASSLISGGTDTQYF. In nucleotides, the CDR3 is TGTGCTAGCAGCTTGATAAGCGGAGGCACAGATACGCAGTATTTT. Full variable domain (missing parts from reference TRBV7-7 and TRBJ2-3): GAGVSQSPRYKVTKRGQDVTLRCDPISSHATLYWYQQALGQGPEFLTYFNYEAQPDKSGLPSDRFSAERPEGSISTLTIQRTEQRDSAMYRCASSLISGGTDTQYFGPGTRLTVL.

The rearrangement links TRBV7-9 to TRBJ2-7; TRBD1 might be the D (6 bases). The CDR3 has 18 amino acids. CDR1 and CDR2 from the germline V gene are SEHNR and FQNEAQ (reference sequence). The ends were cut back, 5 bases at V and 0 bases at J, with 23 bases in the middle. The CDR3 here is CASSHKITDRSSSYEQYF. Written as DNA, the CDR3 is TGTGCCAGCAGCCATAAAATAACGGACAGATCCAGCTCCTACGAGCAGTACTTC. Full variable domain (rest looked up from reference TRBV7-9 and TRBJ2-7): DTGVSQNPRHKITKRGQNVTFRCDPISEHNRLYWYRQTLGQGPEFLTYFQNEAQLEKSRLLSDRFSAERPKGSFSTLEIQRTEQGDSAMYLCASSHKITDRSSSYEQYFGPGTRLTVT.

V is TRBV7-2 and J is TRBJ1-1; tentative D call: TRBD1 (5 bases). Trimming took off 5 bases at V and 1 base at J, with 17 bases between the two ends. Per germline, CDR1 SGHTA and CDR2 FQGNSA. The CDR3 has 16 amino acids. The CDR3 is CASSPWDGEWNTEAFF. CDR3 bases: TGTGCCAGCAGCCCCTGGGACGGCGAGTGGAACACTGAAGCTTTCTTT.

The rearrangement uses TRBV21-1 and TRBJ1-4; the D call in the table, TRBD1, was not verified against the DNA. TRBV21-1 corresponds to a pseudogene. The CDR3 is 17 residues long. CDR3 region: CASSTRTGGLTNEKLFF. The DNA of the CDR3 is TGTGCCAGCAGCACCCGGACAGGGGGCCTGACTAATGAAAAACTGTTTTTT.

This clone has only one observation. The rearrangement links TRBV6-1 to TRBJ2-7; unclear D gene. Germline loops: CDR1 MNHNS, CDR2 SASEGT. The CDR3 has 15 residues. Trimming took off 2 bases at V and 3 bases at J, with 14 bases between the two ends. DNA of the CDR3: TGTGCCAGCAGTGAACTGATTCGCAGAGACTACGAGCAGTACTTC. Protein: CASSELIRRDYEQYF.

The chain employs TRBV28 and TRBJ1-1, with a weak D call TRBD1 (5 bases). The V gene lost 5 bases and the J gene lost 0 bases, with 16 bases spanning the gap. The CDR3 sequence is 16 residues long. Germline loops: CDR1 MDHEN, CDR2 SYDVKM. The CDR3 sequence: CASSTYNGAVNTEAFF. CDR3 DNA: TGTGCCAGCAGTACTTATAACGGGGCCGTGAACACTGAAGCTTTCTTT. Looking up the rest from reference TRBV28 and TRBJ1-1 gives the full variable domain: DVKVTQSSRYLVKRTGEKVFLECVQDMDHENMFWYRQDPGLGLRLIYFSYDVKMKEKGDIPEGYSVSREKKERFSLILESASTNQTSMYLCASSTYNGAVNTEAFFGQGTRLTVV.

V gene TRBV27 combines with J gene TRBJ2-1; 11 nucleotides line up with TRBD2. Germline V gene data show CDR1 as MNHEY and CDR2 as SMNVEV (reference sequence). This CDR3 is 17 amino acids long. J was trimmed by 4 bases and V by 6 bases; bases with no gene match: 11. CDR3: CASRIGLAGQNYNEQFF. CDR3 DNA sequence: TGTGCCAGCAGGATAGGACTAGCGGGCCAGAATTACAATGAGCAGTTCTTC.

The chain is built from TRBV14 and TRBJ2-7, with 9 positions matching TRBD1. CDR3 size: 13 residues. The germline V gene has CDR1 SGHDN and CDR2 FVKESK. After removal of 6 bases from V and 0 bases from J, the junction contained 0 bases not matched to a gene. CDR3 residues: CASRDRGSYEQYF. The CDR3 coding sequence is TGTGCCAGCAGGGACAGGGGCTCCTACGAGCAGTACTTC.

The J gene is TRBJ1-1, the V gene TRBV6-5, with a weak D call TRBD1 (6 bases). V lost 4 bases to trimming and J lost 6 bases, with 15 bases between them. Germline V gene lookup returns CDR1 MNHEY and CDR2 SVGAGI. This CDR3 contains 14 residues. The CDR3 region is CASSSEGGAAEAFF. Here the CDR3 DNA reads TGTGCCAGCAGTTCCGAGGGGGGGGCCGCTGAAGCTTTCTTT.

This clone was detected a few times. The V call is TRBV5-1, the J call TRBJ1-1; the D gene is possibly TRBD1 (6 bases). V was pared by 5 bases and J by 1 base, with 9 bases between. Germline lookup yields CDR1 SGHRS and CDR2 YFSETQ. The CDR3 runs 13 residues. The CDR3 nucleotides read TGCGCCAGCAGACAGGGAGCGAACACTGAAGCTTTCTTT. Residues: CASRQGANTEAFF.

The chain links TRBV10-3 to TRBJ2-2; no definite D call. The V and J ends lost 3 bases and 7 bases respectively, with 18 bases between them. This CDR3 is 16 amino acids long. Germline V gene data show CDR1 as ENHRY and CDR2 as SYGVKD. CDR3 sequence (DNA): TGTGCCATCAGTGACCAATCCGCCAAGGCAGGCGGGGAGCTGTTTTTT. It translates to CAISDQSAKAGGELFF.

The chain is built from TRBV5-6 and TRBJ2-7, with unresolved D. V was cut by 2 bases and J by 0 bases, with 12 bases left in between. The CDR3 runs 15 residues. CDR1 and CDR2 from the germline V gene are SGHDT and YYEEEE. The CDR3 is CASSFARRSSYEQYF. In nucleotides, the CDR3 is TGTGCCAGCAGCTTCGCACGGCGAAGCTCCTACGAGCAGTACTTC.

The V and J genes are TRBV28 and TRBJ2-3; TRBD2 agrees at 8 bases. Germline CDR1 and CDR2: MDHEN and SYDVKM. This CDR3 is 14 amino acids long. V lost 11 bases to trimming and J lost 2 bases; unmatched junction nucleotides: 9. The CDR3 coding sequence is TGTGCCGCGTTCGAGCGGGGGTACACAGATACGCAGTATTTT. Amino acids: CAAFERGYTDTQYF. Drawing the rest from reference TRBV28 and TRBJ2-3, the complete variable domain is DVKVTQSSRYLVKRTGEKVFLECVQDMDHENMFWYRQDPGLGLRLIYFSYDVKMKEKGDIPEGYSVSREKKERFSLILESASTNQTSMYLCAAFERGYTDTQYFGPGTRLTVL.

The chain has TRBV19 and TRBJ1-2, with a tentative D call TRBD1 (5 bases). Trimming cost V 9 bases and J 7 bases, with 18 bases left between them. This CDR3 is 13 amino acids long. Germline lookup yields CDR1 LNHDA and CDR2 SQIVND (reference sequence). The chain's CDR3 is CASREGTFLGYTF. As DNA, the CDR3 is TGTGCCAGCCGCGAGGGGACTTTCCTTGGCTACACCTTC.

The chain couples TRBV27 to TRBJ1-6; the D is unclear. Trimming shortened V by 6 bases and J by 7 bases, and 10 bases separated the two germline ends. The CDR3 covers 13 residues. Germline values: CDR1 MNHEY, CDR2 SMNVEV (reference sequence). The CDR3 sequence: CASRGIGNSPLHF. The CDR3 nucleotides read TGTGCCAGCAGGGGGATCGGAAATTCACCCCTCCACTTT.

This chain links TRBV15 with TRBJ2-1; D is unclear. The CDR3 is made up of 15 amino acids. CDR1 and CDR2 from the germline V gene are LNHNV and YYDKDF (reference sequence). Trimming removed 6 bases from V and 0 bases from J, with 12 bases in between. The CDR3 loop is CATSLGPSSYNEQFF. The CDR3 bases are TGTGCCACCAGTTTAGGCCCTAGCTCCTACAATGAGCAGTTCTTC.

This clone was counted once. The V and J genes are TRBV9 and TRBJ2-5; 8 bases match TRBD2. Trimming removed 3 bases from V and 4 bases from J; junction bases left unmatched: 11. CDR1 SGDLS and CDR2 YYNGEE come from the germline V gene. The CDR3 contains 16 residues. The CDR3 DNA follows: TGTGCCAGCAGCGGCCCGGGAGGGACCCCTGTAGAGACCCAGTACTTC. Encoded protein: CASSGPGGTPVETQYF.

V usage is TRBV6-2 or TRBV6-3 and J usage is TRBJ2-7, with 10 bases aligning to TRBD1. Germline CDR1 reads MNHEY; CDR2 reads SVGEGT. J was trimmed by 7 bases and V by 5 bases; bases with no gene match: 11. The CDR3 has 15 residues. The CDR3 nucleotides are TGTGCCAGCAGTCCCAACACGGGACAGGGGAAAGAGCAGTACTTC. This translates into CASSPNTGQGKEQYF.

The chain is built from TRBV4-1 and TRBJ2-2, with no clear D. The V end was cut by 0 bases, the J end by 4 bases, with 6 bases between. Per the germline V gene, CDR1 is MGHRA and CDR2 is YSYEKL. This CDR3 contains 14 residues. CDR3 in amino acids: CASSQDGLTGELFF. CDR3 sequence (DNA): TGCGCCAGCAGCCAAGATGGTCTCACCGGGGAGCTGTTTTTT.

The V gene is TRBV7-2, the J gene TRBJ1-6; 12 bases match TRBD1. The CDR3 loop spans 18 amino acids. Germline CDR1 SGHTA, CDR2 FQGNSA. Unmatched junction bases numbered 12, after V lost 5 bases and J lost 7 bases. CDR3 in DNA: TGTGCCAGCAGCAACCGGGACAGGGGGCGAGGTCGGAATTCACCCCTCCACTTT. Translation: CASSNRDRGRGRNSPLHF.

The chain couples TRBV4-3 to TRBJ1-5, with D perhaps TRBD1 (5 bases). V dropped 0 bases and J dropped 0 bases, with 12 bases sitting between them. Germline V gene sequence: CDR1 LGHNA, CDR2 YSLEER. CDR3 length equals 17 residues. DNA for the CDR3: TGCGCCAGCAGCCAAGATTTGACAGCGTATAGCAATCAGCCCCAGCATTTT. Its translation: CASSQDLTAYSNQPQHF.

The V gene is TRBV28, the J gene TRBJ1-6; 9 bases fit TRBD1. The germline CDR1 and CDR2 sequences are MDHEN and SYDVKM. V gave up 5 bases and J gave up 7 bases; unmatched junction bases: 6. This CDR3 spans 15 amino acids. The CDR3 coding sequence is TGTGCCAGCAGTACCCCGACAGGGGGGAATTCACCCCTCCACTTT. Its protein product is CASSTPTGGNSPLHF.

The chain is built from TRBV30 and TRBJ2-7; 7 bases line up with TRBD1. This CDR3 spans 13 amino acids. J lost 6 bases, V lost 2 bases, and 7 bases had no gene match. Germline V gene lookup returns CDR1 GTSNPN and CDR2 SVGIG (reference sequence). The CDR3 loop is CAWSTGEIGEQYF. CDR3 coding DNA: TGTGCCTGGAGTACAGGGGAAATAGGCGAGCAGTACTTC.